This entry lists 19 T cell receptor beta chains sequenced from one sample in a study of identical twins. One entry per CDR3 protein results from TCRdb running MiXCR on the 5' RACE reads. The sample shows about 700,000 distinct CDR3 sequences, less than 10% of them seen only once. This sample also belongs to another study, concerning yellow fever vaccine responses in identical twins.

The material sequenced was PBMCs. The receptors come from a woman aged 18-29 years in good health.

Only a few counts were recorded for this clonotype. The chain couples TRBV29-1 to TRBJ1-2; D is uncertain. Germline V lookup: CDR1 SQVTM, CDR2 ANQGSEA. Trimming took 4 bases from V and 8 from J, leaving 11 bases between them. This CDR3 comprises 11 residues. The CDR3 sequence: CSVVSVEGYTF. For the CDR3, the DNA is TGCAGCGTTGTTTCGGTAGAAGGCTACACCTTC.

CDR3 residues: CATSREGRTTDTQYF. The CDR3 DNA sequence: TGTGCCACCAGCAGAGAAGGCAGGACCACAGATACGCAGTATTTT. The rearrangement links TRBV15 to TRBJ2-3, with D hard to call. The CDR3 consists of 15 residues. Trimming left V 0 bases short and J 2 bases short, with 9 bases between. The germline gives CDR1 LNHNV, CDR2 YYDKDF (reference sequence). Using reference TRBV15 and TRBJ2-3 for the parts outside the CDR3, the full variable domain is DAMVIQNPRYQVTQFGKPVTLSCSQTLNHNVMYWYQQKSSQAPKLLFHYYDKDFNNEADTPDNFQSRRPNTSFCFLDIRSPGLGDTAMYLCATSREGRTTDTQYFGPGTRLTVL.

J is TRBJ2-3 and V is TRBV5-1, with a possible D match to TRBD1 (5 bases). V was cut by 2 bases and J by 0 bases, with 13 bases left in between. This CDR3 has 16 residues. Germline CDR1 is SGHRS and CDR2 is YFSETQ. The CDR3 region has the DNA TGCGCCAGCAGCTTACCCGACAGCCATAGCACAGATACGCAGTATTTT. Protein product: CASSLPDSHSTDTQYF.

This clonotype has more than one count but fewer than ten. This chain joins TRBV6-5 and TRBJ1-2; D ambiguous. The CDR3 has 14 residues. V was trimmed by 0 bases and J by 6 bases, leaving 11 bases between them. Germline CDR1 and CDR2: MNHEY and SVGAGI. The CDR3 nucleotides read TGTGCCAGCAGTTACTCGAGTGGGAAGGATGGCTACACCTTC. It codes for CASSYSSGKDGYTF.

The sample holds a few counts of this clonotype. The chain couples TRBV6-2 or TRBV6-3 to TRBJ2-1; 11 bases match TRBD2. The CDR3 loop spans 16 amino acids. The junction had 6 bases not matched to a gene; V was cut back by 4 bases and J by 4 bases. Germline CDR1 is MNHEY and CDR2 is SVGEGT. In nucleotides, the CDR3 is TGTGCCAGCAGTTCTCCGGGACTAGCGGAATACAATGAGCAGTTCTTC. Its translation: CASSSPGLAEYNEQFF.

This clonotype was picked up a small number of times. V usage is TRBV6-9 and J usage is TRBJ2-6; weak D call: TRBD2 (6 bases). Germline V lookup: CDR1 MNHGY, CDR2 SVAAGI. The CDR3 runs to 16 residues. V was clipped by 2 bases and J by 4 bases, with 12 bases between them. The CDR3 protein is CASSYPRGIGANVLTF. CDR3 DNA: TGTGCCAGCAGTTATCCTCGGGGGATCGGGGCCAACGTCCTGACTTTC.

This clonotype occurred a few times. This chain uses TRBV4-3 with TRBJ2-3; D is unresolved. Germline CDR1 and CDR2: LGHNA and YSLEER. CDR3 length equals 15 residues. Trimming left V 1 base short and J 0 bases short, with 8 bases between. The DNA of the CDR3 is TGCGCCAGCAGCCAAGGTGAAACTAGCACAGATACGCAGTATTTT. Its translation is CASSQGETSTDTQYF.

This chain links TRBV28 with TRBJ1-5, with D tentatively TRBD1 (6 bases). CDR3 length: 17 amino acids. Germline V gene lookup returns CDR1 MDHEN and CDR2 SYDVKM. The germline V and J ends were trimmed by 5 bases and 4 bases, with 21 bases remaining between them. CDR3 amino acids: CASSPQDRSITNQPQHF. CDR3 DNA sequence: TGTGCCAGCAGTCCCCAAGACAGGTCGATTACGAATCAGCCCCAGCATTTT.

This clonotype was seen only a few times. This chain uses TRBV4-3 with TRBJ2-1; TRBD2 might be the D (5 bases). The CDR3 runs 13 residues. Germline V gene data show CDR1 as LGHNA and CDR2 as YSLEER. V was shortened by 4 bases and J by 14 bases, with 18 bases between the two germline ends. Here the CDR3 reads CASSPKSGGREFF. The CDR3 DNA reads TGCGCCAGCAGCCCAAAGTCCGGCGGGCGCGAGTTCTTC.

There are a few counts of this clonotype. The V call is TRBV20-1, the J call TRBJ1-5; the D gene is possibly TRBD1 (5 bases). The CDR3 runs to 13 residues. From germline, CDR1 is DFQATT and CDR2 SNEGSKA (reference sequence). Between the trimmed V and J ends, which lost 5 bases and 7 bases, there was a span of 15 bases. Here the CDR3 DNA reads TGCAGTGCTGGGGACGGTCCAGGGCAGCCCCAGCATTTT. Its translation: CSAGDGPGQPQHF.

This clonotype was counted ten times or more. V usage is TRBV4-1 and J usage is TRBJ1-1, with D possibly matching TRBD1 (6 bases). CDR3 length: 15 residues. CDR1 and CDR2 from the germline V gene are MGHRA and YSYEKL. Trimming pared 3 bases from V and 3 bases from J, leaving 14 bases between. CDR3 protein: CASSHLQGGDTEAFF. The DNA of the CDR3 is TGCGCCAGCAGCCACTTACAGGGAGGGGACACTGAAGCTTTCTTT.

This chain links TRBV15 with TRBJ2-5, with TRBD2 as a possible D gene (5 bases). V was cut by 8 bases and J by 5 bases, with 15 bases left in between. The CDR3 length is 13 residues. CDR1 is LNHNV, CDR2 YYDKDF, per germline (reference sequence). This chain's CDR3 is CATGADLLETQYF. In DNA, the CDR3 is TGTGCCACCGGAGCGGACTTGTTGGAGACCCAGTACTTC.

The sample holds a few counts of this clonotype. The CDR3 reads CASSLGAKVGVTDTQYF. CDR3 nucleotide sequence: TGCGCCAGCAGCTTGGGGGCCAAAGTGGGAGTGACAGATACGCAGTATTTT. This chain connects TRBV5-1 to TRBJ2-3; maybe TRBD2 (5 bases). Germline V gene sequence: CDR1 SGHRS, CDR2 YFSETQ. This CDR3 contains 17 residues. V was clipped by 0 bases and J by 3 bases, with 17 bases between them. Combining the CDR3 with reference TRBV5-1 and TRBJ2-3 gives the whole variable domain KAGVTQTPRYLIKTRGQQVTLSCSPISGHRSVSWYQQTPGQGLQFLFEYFSETQRNKGNFPGRFSGRQFSNSRSEMNVSTLELGDSALYLCASSLGAKVGVTDTQYFGPGTRLTVL.

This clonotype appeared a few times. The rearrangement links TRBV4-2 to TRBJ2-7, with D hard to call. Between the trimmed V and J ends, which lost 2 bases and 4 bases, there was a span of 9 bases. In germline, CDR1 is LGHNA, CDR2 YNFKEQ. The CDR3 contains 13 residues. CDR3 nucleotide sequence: TGTGCCAGCAGCCAAACGACGGCGTACGAGCAGTACTTC. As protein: CASSQTTAYEQYF.

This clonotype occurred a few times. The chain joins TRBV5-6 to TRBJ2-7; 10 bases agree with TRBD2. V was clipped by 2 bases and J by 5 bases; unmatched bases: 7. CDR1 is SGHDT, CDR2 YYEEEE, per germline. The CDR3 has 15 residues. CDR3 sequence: CASSFLAGDMNEQYF. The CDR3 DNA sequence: TGTGCCAGCAGCTTCCTAGCGGGAGATATGAACGAGCAGTACTTC.

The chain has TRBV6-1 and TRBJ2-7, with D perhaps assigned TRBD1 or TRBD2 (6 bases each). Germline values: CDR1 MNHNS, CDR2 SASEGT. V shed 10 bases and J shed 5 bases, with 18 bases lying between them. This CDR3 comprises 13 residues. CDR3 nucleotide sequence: TGTGCCATCTCGAGGGGGGCCACCCACGAGCAGTACTTC. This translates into CAISRGATHEQYF.

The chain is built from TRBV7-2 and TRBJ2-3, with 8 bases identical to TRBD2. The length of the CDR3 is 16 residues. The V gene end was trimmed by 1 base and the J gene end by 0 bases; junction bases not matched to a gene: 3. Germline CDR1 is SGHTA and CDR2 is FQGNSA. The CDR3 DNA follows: TGTGCCAGCAGCTTAGTCGGGGGGGCCAGCACAGATACGCAGTATTTT. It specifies CASSLVGGASTDTQYF.

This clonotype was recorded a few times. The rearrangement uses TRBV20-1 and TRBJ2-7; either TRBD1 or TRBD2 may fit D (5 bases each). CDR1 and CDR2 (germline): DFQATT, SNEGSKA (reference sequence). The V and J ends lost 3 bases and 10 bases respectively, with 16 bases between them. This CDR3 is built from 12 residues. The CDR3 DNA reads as TGCAGTGCTAGCCCCCCGGAGGACACACAGTACTTC. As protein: CSASPPEDTQYF.

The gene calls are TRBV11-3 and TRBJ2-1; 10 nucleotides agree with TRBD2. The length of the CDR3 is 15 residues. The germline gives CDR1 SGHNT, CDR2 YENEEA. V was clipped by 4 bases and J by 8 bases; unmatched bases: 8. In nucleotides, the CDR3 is TGTGCCAGCAGCTCTTTGGGACTAGCGAGCGATGAGCAGTTCTTC. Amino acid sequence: CASSSLGLASDEQFF.